Below, 17 T cell receptor beta chains from the same sample are listed, as sequenced in a study of cytomegalovirus exposure and HLA in healthy donors. The PCR contained 60 Vbeta and 13 Jbeta primers. The method was immunoSEQ multiplex PCR; TCRdb's version includes in-frame clones alone and lacks a portion of them. The repertoire holds under 130,000 clones, more than 65% seen once, with more than 6.5% in the top ten. Specimen: PBMCs. The receptors originated from a man in his forties in good health and CMV-seropositive.

This clone has more than one count but fewer than ten. J is TRBJ1-1 and V is TRBV28; TRBD1 matches 8 bases. Per germline, CDR1 MDHEN and CDR2 SYDVKM. CDR3 size: 16 residues. Trimming cost V 8 bases and J 4 bases; bases outside gene matches: 15. The CDR3 DNA sequence: TGTGCCAGCCGGGTGAGGCAGGGGGCTCCACTCACTGAAGCTTTCTTT. Amino acid sequence: CASRVRQGAPLTEAFF. Full variable domain (missing parts from reference TRBV28 and TRBJ1-1): DVKVTQSSRYLVKRTGEKVFLECVQDMDHENMFWYRQDPGLGLRLIYFSYDVKMKEKGDIPEGYSVSREKKERFSLILESASTNQTSMYLCASRVRQGAPLTEAFFGQGTRLTVV.

The rearrangement links TRBV11-2 to TRBJ2-3; TRBD2 agrees at 7 bases. CDR3 length: 15 amino acids. The junction had 6 bases not matched to a gene; V was cut back by 6 bases and J by 0 bases. Germline V gene sequence: CDR1 SGHAT, CDR2 FQNNGV. CDR3 bases: TGTGCCAGCAGAGAGCGGGGCGGGAGCACAGATACGCAGTATTTT. Encoded protein: CASRERGGSTDTQYF.

This clone came up once. The chain uses TRBV7-8 and TRBJ1-2; no clear D. This CDR3 is built from 13 residues. CDR1 and CDR2 (germline): SGHVS, FQNEAQ. V dropped 3 bases and J dropped 5 bases, with 10 bases sitting between them. The CDR3 sequence: CASSFLSGYGYTF. CDR3 bases: TGTGCCAGCAGCTTTCTATCGGGGTATGGCTACACCTTC.

The V call is TRBV7-2, the J call TRBJ2-7; the match to TRBD2 covers 9 bases. CDR3 length: 16 residues. The V gene end was trimmed by 4 bases and the J gene end by 3 bases; junction bases not matched to a gene: 10. Germline V gene sequence: CDR1 SGHTA, CDR2 FQGNSA. The CDR3 protein is CASSSPRGAGGYEQYF. CDR3 bases: TGTGCCAGCAGCTCCCCCCGGGGAGCGGGGGGCTACGAGCAGTACTTC.

J is TRBJ1-1 and V is TRBV5-6; D might be TRBD1 (5 bases). Trimming removed 2 bases from V and 2 bases from J, with 10 bases in between. The V gene's germline CDR1 is SGHDT and CDR2 YYEEEE. This CDR3 has 14 residues. For the CDR3, the DNA is TGTGCCAGCAGCTTTGACAGTTCTAACACTGAAGCTTTCTTT. Amino acids: CASSFDSSNTEAFF.

This chain connects TRBV7-3 to TRBJ1-5; TRBD1 might be the D (5 bases). Germline V gene sequence: CDR1 SGHTA, CDR2 FQGTGA. This CDR3 has 16 residues. With 2 bases removed from V and 3 bases from J, the gap between germline ends came to 14 bases. CDR3 in amino acids: CASSLERTQPNQPQHF. The CDR3 DNA sequence: TGTGCCAGCAGCTTAGAACGGACACAACCCAATCAGCCCCAGCATTTT.

As concerns this clone: At one of its ends the junction is not consistent with the germline gene, which may arise from a read error. The chain links TRBV28 to TRBJ2-4; 7 bases fit TRBD1. Germline lookup yields CDR1 MDHEN and CDR2 SYDVKM. This CDR3 is built from 14 residues. In nucleotides, the CDR3 is TGTGCCAGCATGAAAGGGGGCATACGAAACAGTCAGTACTTC. Translated: CASMKGGIRNSQYF.

The chain combines TRBV18 with TRBJ2-7, with a weak D call TRBD2 (5 bases). The germline V and J ends were trimmed by 4 bases and 6 bases, with 10 bases remaining between them. The V gene's germline CDR1 is KGHSH and CDR2 LQKENI. The CDR3 loop spans 12 amino acids. CDR3: CASSRTRFEQYF. For the CDR3, the DNA is TGTGCCAGCTCACGAACTAGGTTCGAGCAGTACTTC.

The chain uses TRBV27 and TRBJ2-7, with 10 bases identical to TRBD1. Germline V gene data show CDR1 as MNHEY and CDR2 as SMNVEV (reference sequence). This CDR3 has 19 residues. The junction had 19 bases not matched to a gene; V was cut back by 4 bases and J by 4 bases. CDR3 region: CASSSLGGLGQGNRYEQYF. Here the CDR3 DNA reads TGTGCCAGCAGTTCACTCGGCGGACTGGGACAGGGGAATCGATACGAGCAGTACTTC.

The genes are TRBV11-3 and TRBJ2-1; 8 bases are shared with TRBD2. In germline, CDR1 is SGHNT, CDR2 YENEEA. This CDR3 spans 15 amino acids. Germline trimming cut 5 bases from V and 5 bases from J; bases unmatched to any gene: 8. CDR3 DNA: TGTGCCAGCAGCGAGAGGGTAGCGGGGAACAATGAGCAGTTCTTC. It yields the protein CASSERVAGNNEQFF.

The V gene is TRBV19, the J gene TRBJ1-6; D is unclear. The CDR3 loop spans 12 amino acids. Per the germline V gene, CDR1 is LNHDA and CDR2 is SQIVND (reference sequence). V was pared by 5 bases and J by 8 bases, with 7 bases between. CDR3 loop: CASSLPDSPLHF. CDR3 coding DNA: TGTGCCAGTAGTCTCCCCGATTCACCCCTCCACTTT. The full variable domain, in which reference TRBV19 and TRBJ1-6 provide the parts outside the CDR3, is DGGITQSPKYLFRKEGQNVTLSCEQNLNHDAMYWYRQDPGQGLRLIYYSQIVNDFQKGDIAEGYSVSREKKESFPLTVTSAQKNPTAFYLCASSLPDSPLHFGNGTRLTVT.

This chain joins TRBV5-4 and TRBJ2-3, with 11 bases fitting TRBD1. The CDR3 has 15 amino acids. Losses at the gene ends were 4 bases for V and 3 bases for J; bases not matched to a gene: 4. In germline, CDR1 is SGHNT, CDR2 YYREEE (reference sequence). CDR3 sequence reads: CASSTRDRGTDTQYF. In nucleotides, the CDR3 is TGTGCCAGCAGCACGCGGGACAGGGGGACAGATACGCAGTATTTT.

This rearrangement joins TRBV7-9 to TRBJ2-7; D possibly corresponds to TRBD2 (5 bases). Trimming left V 5 bases short and J 4 bases short, with 15 bases between. The CDR3 has 14 residues. Germline lookup yields CDR1 SEHNR and CDR2 FQNEAQ (reference sequence). The CDR3 DNA follows: TGTGCCAGCAGCCCCACCTCCCTAGCTTACGAGCAGTACTTC. Protein sequence: CASSPTSLAYEQYF.

This clone was counted only a few times. This rearrangement joins TRBV4-2 to TRBJ2-7; D perhaps matches TRBD2 (6 bases). V gave up 0 bases and J gave up 0 bases, with 15 bases separating them. The CDR3 contains 17 residues. Germline V CDR1 and CDR2: LGHNA, YNFKEQ. This CDR3 is CASSQEVAATSSYEQYF. DNA of the CDR3: TGTGCCAGCAGCCAAGAGGTAGCGGCTACAAGCTCCTACGAGCAGTACTTC.

This sequence joins TRBV12-5 and TRBJ2-5; D uncertain. Trimming shortened V by 6 bases and J by 2 bases, and 10 bases separated the two germline ends. Germline V gene sequence: CDR1 LGHNT, CDR2 FRNRAP. The length of the CDR3 is 13 residues. CDR3 DNA sequence: TGTGCTAGTGGATCGTCGCTACAAGAGACCCAGTACTTC. Its protein product is CASGSSLQETQYF.

The V gene is TRBV7-2, the J gene TRBJ1-6, with TRBD1 identical over 8 bases. The germline gives CDR1 SGHTA, CDR2 FQGNSA. V was pared by 4 bases and J by 9 bases, with 5 bases of the junction left unmatched. The CDR3 is made up of 14 amino acids. CDR3 in DNA: TGTGCCAGCAGCTGGAGGACAGGGATTTCACCCCTCCACTTT. The encoded protein is CASSWRTGISPLHF.

The genes are TRBV7-8 and TRBJ1-6, with TRBD1 matching over 8 bases. CDR3 size: 15 residues. The V and J ends lost 1 base and 10 bases, in that order; junction bases with no gene match: 6. Germline V gives CDR1 SGHVS, CDR2 FQNEAQ. The CDR3 loop is CASSLVLTGESPLHF. DNA of the CDR3: TGTGCCAGCAGCTTAGTTTTGACAGGGGAATCACCCCTCCACTTT.